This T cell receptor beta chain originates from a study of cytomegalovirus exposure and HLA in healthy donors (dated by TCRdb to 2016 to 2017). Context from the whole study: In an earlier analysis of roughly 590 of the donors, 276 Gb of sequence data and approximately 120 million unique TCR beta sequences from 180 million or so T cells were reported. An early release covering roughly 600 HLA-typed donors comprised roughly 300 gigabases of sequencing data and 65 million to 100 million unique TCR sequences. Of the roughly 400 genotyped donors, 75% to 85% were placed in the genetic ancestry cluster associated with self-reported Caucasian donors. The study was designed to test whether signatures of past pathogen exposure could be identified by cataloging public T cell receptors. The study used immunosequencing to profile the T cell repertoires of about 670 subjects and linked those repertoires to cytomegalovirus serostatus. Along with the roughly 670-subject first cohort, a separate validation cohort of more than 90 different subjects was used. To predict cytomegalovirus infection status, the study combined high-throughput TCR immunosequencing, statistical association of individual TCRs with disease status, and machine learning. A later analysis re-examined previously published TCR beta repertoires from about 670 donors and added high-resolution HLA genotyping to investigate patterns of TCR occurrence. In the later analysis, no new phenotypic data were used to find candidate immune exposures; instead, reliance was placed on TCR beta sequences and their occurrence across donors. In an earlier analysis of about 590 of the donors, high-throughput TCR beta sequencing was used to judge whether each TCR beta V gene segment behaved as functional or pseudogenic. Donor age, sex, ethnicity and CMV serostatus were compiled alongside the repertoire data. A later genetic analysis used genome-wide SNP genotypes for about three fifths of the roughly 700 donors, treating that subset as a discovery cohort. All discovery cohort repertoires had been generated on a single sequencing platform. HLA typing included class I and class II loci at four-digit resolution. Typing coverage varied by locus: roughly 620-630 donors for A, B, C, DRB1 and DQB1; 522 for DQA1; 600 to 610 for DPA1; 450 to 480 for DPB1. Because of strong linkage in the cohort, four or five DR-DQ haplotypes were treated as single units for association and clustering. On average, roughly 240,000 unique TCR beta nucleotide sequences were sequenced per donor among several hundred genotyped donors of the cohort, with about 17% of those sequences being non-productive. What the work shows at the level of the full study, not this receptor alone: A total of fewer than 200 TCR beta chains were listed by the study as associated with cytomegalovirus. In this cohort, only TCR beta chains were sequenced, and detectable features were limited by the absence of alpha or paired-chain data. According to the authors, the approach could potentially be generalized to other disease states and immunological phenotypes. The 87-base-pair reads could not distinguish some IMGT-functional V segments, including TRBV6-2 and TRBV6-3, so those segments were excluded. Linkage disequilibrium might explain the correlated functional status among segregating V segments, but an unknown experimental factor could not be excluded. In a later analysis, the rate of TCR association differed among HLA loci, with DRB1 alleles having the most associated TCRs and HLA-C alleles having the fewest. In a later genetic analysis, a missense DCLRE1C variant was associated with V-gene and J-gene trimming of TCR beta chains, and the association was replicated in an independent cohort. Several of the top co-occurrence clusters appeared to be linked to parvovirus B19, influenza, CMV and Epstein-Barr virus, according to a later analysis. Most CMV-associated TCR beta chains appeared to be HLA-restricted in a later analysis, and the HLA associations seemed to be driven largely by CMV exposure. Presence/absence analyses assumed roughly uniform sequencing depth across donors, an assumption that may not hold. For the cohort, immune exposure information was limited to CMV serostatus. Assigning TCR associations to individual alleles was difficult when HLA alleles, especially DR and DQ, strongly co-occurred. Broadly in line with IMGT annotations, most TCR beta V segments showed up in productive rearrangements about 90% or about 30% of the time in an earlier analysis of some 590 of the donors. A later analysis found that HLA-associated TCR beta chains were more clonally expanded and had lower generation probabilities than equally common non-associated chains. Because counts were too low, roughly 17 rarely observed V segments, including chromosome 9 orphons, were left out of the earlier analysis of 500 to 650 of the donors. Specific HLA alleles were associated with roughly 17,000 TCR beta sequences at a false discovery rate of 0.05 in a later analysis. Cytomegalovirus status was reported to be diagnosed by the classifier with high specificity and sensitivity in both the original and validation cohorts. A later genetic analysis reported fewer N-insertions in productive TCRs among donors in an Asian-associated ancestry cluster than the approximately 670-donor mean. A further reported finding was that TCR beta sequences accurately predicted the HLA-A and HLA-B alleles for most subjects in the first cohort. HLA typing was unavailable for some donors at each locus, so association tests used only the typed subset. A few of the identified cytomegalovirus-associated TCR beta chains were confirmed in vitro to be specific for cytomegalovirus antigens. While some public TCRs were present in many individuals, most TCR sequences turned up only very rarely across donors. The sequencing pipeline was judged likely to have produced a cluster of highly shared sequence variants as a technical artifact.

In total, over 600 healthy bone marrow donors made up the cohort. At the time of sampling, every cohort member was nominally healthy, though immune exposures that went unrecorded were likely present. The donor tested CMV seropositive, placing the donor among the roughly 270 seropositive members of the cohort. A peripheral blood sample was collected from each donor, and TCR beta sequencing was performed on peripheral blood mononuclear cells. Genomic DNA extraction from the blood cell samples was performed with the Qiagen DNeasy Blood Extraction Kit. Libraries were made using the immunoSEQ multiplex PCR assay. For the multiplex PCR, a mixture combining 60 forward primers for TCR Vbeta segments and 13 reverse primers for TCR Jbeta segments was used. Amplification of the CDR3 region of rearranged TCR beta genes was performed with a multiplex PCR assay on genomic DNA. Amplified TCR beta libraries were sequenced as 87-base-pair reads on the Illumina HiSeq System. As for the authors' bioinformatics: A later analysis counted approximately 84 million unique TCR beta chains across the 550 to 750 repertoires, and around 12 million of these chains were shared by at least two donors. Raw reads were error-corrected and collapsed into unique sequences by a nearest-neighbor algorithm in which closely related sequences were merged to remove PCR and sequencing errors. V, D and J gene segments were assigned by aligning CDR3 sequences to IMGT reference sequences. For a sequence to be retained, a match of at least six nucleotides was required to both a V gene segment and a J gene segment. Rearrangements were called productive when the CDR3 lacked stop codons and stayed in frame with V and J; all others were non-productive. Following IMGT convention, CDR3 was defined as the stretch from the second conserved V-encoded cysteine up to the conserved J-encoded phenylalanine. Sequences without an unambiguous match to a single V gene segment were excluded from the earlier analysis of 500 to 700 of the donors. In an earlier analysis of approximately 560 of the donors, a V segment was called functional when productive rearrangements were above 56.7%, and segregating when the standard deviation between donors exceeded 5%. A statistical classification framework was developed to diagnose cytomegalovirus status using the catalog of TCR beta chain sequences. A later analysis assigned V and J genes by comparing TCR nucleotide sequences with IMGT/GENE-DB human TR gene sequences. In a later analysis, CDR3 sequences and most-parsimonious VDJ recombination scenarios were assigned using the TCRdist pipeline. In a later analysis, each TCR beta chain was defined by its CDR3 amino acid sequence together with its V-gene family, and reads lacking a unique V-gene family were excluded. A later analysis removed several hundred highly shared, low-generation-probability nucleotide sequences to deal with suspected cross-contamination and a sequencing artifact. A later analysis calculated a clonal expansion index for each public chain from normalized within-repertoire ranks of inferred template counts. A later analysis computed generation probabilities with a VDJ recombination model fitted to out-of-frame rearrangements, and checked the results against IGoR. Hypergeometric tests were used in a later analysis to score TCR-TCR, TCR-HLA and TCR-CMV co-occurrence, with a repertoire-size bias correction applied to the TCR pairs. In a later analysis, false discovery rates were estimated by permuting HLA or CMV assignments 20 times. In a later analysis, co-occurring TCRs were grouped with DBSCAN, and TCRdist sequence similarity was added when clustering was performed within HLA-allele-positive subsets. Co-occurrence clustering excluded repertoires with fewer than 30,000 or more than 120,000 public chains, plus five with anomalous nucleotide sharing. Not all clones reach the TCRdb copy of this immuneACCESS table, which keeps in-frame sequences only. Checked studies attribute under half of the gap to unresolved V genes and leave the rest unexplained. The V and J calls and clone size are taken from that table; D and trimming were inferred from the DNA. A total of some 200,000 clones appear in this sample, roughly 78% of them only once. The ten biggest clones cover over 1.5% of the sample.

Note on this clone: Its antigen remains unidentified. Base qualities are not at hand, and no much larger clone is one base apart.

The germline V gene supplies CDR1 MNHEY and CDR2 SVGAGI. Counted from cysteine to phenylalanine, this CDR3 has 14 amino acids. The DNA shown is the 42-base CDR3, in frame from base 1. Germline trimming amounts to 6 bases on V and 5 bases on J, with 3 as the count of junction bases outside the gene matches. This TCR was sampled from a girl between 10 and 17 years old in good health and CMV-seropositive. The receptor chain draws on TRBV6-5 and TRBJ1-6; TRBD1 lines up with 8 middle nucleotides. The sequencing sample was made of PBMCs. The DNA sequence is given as TGTGCCAGCAGGAACAGGGGGAATAATTCACCCCTCCACTTT. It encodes CASRNRGNNSPLHF.